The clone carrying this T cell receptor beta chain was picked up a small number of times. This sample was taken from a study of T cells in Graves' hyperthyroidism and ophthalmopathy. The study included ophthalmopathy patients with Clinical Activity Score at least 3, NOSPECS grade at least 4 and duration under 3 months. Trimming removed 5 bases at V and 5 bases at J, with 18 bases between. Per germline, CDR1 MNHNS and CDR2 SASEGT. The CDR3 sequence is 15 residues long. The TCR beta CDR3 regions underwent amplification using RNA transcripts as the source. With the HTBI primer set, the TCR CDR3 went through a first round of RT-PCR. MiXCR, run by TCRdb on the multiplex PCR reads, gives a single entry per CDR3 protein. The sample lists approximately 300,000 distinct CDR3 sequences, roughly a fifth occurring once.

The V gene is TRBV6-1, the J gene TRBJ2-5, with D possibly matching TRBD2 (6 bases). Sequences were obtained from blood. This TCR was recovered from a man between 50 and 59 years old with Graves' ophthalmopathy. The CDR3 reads CASSLSGGAGETQYF. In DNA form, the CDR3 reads TGTGCCAGCAGTTTGTCGGGCGGGGCGGGGGAGACCCAGTACTTC.